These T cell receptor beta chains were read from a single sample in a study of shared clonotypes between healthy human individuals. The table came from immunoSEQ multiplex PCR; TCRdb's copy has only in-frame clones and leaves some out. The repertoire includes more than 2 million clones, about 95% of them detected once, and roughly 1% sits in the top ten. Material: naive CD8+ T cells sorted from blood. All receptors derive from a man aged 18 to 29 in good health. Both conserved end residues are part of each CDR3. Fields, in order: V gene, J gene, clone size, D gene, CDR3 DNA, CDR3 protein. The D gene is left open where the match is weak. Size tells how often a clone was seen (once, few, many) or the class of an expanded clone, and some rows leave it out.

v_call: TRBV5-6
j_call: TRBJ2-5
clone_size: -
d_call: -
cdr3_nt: TGTGCCAGCAGCTTGGCCGGGCGGATCCACCAAGAGACCCAGTACTTC
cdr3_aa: CASSLAGRIHQETQYF

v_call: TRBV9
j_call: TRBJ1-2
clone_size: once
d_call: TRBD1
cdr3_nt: TGTGCCAGCAGCCCCATGACAGGGGAGAATGGCTACACCTTC
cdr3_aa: CASSPMTGENGYTF

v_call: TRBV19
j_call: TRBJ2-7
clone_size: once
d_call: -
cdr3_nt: TGTGCCACCTCAACAGGGGGGGGCGAGCAGTACTTC
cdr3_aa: CATSTGGGEQYF

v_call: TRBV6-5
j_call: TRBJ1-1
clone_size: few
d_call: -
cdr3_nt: TGTGCCAGCAGTTACTTTGGGAACACTGAAGCTTTCTTT
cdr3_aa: CASSYFGNTEAFF

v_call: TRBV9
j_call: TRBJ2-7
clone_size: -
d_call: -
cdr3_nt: TGTGCCAGCAGCGTAGGAGACTACTCCTACGAGCAGTACTTC
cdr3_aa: CASSVGDYSYEQYF

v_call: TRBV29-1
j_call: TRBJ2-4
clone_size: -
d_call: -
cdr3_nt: TGCAGCGTTGAAGCGGGGGAGATGACCAAAAACATTCAGTACTTC
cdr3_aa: CSVEAGEMTKNIQYF

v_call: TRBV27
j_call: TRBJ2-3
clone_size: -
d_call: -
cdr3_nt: TGTGCCAGCAGTTTCGATCCCCTAGGCACAGATACGCAGTATTTT
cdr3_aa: CASSFDPLGTDTQYF

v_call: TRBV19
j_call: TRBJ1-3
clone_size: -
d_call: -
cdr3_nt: TGTGCCAGTAGTATCTCGGCGGGGCGCACCATATATTTT
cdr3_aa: CASSISAGRTIYF

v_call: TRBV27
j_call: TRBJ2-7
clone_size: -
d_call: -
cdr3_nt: TGTGCCAGCAGTCCCGCCGGGGGGCACTACGAGCAGTACTTC
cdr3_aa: CASSPAGGHYEQYF

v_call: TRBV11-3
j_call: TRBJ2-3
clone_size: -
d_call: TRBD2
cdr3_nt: TGTGCCAGCAGCTCCGGACTAGCGGGAGACGCTAGCACAGATACGCAGTATTTT
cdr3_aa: CASSSGLAGDASTDTQYF

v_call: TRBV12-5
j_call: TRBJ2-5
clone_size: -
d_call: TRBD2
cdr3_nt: TGTGCTAGTGGTCCTGGACTAGCGGGTTATTTGGGAGAGACCCAGTACTTC
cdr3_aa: CASGPGLAGYLGETQYF

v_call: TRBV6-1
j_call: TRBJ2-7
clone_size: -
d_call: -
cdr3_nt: TGTGCCAGCAGTGAAACTCAGTTGAAGTACGAGCAGTACTTC
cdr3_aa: CASSETQLKYEQYF

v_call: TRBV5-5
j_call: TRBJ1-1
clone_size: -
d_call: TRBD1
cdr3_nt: TGTGCCAGCAGCTTGGGAGGGACAGGGGGGAACACTGAAGCTTTCTTT
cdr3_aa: CASSLGGTGGNTEAFF

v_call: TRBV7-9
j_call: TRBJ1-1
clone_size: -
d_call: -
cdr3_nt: TGTGCCAGCAGCGCGATGACTGGAAACACTGAAGCTTTCTTT
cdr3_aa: CASSAMTGNTEAFF

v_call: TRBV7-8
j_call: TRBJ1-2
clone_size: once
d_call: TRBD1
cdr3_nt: TGTGCCAGCAGCTTTGAAGGGGGCCCTAACTATGGCTACACCTTC
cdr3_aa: CASSFEGGPNYGYTF

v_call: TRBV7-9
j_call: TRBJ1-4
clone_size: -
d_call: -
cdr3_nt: TGTGCCAGCAGCCCGAGGCCCGGGGCCTTGGGAGCAACTAATGAAAAACTGTTTTTT
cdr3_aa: CASSPRPGALGATNEKLFF

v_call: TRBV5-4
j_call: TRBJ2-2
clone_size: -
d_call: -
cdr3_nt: TGTGCCAGCAGCTCTCCCGGGGAGCTGTTTTTT
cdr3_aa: CASSSPGELFF

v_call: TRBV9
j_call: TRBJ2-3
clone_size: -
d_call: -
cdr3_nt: TGTGCCAGCAGCGTTTCAGGGCCTAGCACAGATACGCAGTATTTT
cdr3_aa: CASSVSGPSTDTQYF

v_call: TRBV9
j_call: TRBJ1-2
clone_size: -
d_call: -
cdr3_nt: TGTGCCAGCAGCCCGAGTTCGGGATCTAACTATGGCTACACCTTC
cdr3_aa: CASSPSSGSNYGYTF

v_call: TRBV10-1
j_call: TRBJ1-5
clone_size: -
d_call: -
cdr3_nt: TGCGCCAGCAGTGGTCCAGGGGCAACCAGTGGCAATCAGCCCCAGCATTTT
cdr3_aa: CASSGPGATSGNQPQHF

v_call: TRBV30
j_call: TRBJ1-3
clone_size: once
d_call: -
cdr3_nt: TGTGCCTGGAGTGTCGCGGGAAACACCATATATTTT
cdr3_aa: CAWSVAGNTIYF

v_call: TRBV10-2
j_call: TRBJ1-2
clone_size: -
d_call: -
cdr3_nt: TGCGCCAGCAGTCCAACCCGGACAGCCTATGGCTACACCTTC
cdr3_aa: CASSPTRTAYGYTF

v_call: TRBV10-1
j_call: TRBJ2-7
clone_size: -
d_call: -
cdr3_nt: TGCGCCAGCAGTGAGTCTTCAGGGGACAAAAGCTCCTACGAGCAGTACTTC
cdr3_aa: CASSESSGDKSSYEQYF

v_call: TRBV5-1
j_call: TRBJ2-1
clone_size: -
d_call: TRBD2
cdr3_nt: TGCGCCAGCAGCGCGACTAGCGGGAGTTACAATGAGCAGTTCTTC
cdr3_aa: CASSATSGSYNEQFF

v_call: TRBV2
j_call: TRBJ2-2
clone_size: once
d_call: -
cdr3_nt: TGTGCCAGCAGTAATGACCCGAACACCGGGGAGCTGTTTTTT
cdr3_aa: CASSNDPNTGELFF